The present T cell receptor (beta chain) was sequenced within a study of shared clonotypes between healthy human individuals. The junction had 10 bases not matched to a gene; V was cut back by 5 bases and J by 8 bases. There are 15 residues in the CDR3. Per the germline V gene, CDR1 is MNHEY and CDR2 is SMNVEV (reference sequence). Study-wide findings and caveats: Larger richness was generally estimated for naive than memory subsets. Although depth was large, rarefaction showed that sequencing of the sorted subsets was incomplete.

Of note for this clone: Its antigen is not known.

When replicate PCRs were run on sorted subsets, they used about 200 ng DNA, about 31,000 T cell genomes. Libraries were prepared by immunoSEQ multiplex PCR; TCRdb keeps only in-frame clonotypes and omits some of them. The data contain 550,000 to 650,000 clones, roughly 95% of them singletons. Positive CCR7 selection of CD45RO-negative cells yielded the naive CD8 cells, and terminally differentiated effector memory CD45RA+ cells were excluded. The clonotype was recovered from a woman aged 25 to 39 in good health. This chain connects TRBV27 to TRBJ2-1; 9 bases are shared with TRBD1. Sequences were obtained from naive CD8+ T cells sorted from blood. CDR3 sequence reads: CASSPTGGAWDEQFF. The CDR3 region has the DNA TGTGCCAGCAGTCCTACAGGGGGCGCTTGGGATGAGCAGTTCTTC.